A selection of T cell receptor beta chains follows, all from one sample in a study of T-cell memory formation after mild COVID-19. TCRdb ran MiXCR on the 5' RACE reads and lists one entry per CDR3 protein. The data contain around 340,000 distinct CDR3 sequences, 15% to 20% of them singletons. Sequencing used PBMCs or a T cell subset sorted from them (not recorded which). These receptors all stem from a man younger than 35 who had mild COVID-19 (a few samples of this study predate the infection). Cell type and time point are not known. Each CDR3 is given without its conserved first and last residue.

j_gene,v_gene,CDR3aa
TRBJ1-3,TRBV7-2,ASSHGQRATIY
TRBJ1-3,TRBV7-2,ASSLGAPLGGRGSGNTIY
TRBJ2-2,TRBV9,ASSRPGGPRTGELF
TRBJ1-5,TRBV7-2,ASSFGGGQPQH
TRBJ2-1,TRBV29-1,SVEDTANSYNEQF
TRBJ2-1,TRBV7-9,ASSSLGRQLNEQF
TRBJ2-1,TRBV28,ASRRPDLAGGPQF
TRBJ1-5,TRBV29-1,SALGTGTSSNQPQH
TRBJ1-1,TRBV4-3,ASSQESRTGNTEAF
TRBJ1-1,TRBV6-6,ASSYENTEAF
TRBJ1-5,TRBV4-1,ASSQAGWPVKDQPQH
TRBJ1-2,TRBV7-2,ASSPDGNYGYT
TRBJ1-5,TRBV7-9,ASSLEAGVGPQH
TRBJ2-7,TRBV7-2,ASSLVGAEQY